Given below is one T cell receptor beta chain in context. This specimen comes from a study of blood T cell repertoires in COVID-19. On the study more broadly: The analysed material was cDNA or gDNA that came from T cells, B-cell-depleted T cells, or PBMCs.

Method: immunoSEQ multiplex PCR; TCRdb's copy keeps in-frame clones and lacks some. The repertoire includes approximately 200,000 clones, roughly 84% of them detected once, and roughly 2.3% sits in the top ten. Trimming pared 1 base from V and 10 bases from J, leaving 11 bases between. From germline, CDR1 is KGHSH and CDR2 LQKENI. The CDR3 sequence is 14 residues long. The chain combines TRBV18 with TRBJ1-6; D is possibly TRBD1 (6 bases). The clonotype originates from an older woman with acute or convalescent COVID-19. The specimen was peripheral blood. The CDR3 coding sequence is TGTGCCAGCTCACCACGGACAGTAGACTCACCCCTCCACTTT. It is translated as CASSPRTVDSPLHF.